These 24 T cell receptor beta chains came from one sample sequenced in a study of blood T cells in healthy people across ages. A J-beta primer mix and a sample-barcoded 5' primer were used in a second PCR of about 7 to 12 cycles. Using its own MiXCR run on the 5' RACE reads, TCRdb lists one record per CDR3 protein. The sample has roughly 1.9 million distinct CDR3 sequences, more than 35% seen once. The sample consisted of blood. All receptors come from a human donor in good health.

There are a few counts of this clonotype. In nucleotides, the CDR3 is TGCAGCGTTGACTACAACGGGGGGGGTCCTTACAATGAGCAGTTCTTC. Its translation: CSVDYNGGGPYNEQFF. The chain couples TRBV29-1 to TRBJ2-1, with 8 positions matching TRBD2. V trimming: 3 bases; J trimming: 4 bases; junction bases outside the gene matches: 11. This CDR3 is built from 16 residues. In germline, CDR1 is SQVTM, CDR2 ANQGSEA.

About this clonotype: The junction and the germline gene differ at one end; a read error may be behind it. The chain employs TRBV14 and TRBJ1-2, with D tentatively TRBD1 (6 bases). The germline V gene has CDR1 SGHDN and CDR2 FVKESK. The CDR3 has 16 residues. The CDR3, as DNA: TGTGCCAGCAGCCAAACCCTGGGGGGCTCCCTCTATGGCCACACCTTC. This codes for CASSQTLGGSLYGHTF.

The V and J genes are TRBV20-1 and TRBJ1-5, with TRBD1 as a possible D gene (5 bases). The germline V gene has CDR1 DFQATT and CDR2 SNEGSKA (reference sequence). This CDR3 spans 13 amino acids. V was clipped by 4 bases and J by 5 bases, with 12 bases between them. The CDR3 DNA reads TGCAGTGCTATTCCGGGGCCATATCAGCCCCAGCATTTT. Its translation is CSAIPGPYQPQHF.

This clonotype was seen only once. V gene TRBV12-3 or TRBV12-4 combines with J gene TRBJ1-1; D not resolved. The germline V and J ends were trimmed by 7 bases and 3 bases, with 21 bases remaining between them. The CDR3 totals 16 residues. The CDR3 sequence: CASTANDGVRDTEAFF. Here the CDR3 DNA reads TGTGCCAGCACCGCTAATGACGGGGTACGTGACACTGAAGCTTTCTTT.

The chain joins TRBV7-9 to TRBJ2-7; 8 bases map to TRBD2. In germline, CDR1 is SEHNR, CDR2 FQNEAQ (reference sequence). This CDR3 region has 18 residues. The trim removed 5 bases at V and 3 bases at J, leaving 18 bases unmatched. In nucleotides, the CDR3 is TGTGCCAGCAGCGGCCTAGCTAGCGGGCCCCCAAGTTTCTACGAGCAGTACTTC. Amino acids: CASSGLASGPPSFYEQYF.

This clonotype was seen a handful of times. The genes are TRBV7-2 and TRBJ2-4, with TRBD1 matching 8 bases. The DNA end lines up better with TRBJ2-7; the J call may be wrong. The CDR3 extends over 15 amino acids. In germline, CDR1 is SGHTA, CDR2 FQGNSA. The CDR3 DNA reads as TGTGCCAGCAGCTTAGACCGGACAGGGACTCGCGAGCAGTACTTC. Protein sequence: CASSLDRTGTREQYF.

This clonotype appeared once. At one of its ends the junction is not consistent with the germline gene, which may arise from a read error. The chain recombines TRBV7-8 with TRBJ2-7; tentatively, D is TRBD2 (6 bases). Germline CDR1 is SGHVS and CDR2 is FQNEAQ. This CDR3 spans 15 amino acids. The CDR3 is CTSSLVFRGTYEQYF. In DNA, the CDR3 is TGTACCAGCAGCTTAGTGTTCCGGGGGACCTACGAGCAGTACTTC.

This clonotype has a handful of counts. The CDR3 spells CATRTRTGYNEQFF. As DNA, the CDR3 is TGTGCCACAAGAACTAGGACAGGGTACAATGAGCAGTTCTTC. The V and J genes are TRBV15 and TRBJ2-1, with 8 bases lining up with TRBD1. In germline, CDR1 is LNHNV, CDR2 YYDKDF (reference sequence). V dropped 9 bases and J dropped 4; count of bases not matched to a gene: 8. The CDR3 loop spans 14 amino acids.

The chain couples TRBV20-1 to TRBJ1-2; D perhaps matches TRBD1 (5 bases). CDR1 is DFQATT and CDR2 is SNEGSKA in the germline V gene (reference sequence). The CDR3 loop spans 13 amino acids. V shed 6 bases and J shed 4 bases, with 15 bases lying between them. CDR3: CSAIMRGLYGYTF. CDR3 in DNA: TGCAGTGCGATCATGAGGGGACTCTATGGCTACACCTTC.

This clonotype came up a few times. V gene TRBV12-3 or TRBV12-4 combines with J gene TRBJ1-2, with a tentative D call TRBD1 (6 bases). This CDR3 has 14 amino acids. Trimming stripped 7 bases from V and 4 bases from J, with 16 bases between. The CDR3 sequence is CASTDSSNVYGYTF. DNA of the CDR3: TGTGCCAGCACGGACAGTTCAAACGTCTATGGCTACACCTTC.

This chain links TRBV7-9 with TRBJ2-4; TRBD1 is a possible D gene (5 bases). TRBJ2-7 matches the DNA end more closely, so the J call is doubtful. The germline gives CDR1 SEHNR, CDR2 FQNEAQ (reference sequence). The CDR3 spans 12 residues. The CDR3 DNA reads TGTGCCAGCAACTTGACAGCCTACGAGCAGTACTTC. This sequence encodes CASNLTAYEQYF.

The V and J genes are TRBV7-9 and TRBJ2-3; the match to TRBD2 covers 11 bases. Trimming cost V 5 bases and J 2 bases; bases outside gene matches: 6. The CDR3 consists of 16 residues. Germline CDR1 SEHNR, CDR2 FQNEAQ (reference sequence). CDR3 DNA: TGTGCCAGCAGCCCAAAGACTAGCGGGGCCACAGATACGCAGTATTTT. It encodes CASSPKTSGATDTQYF.

The rearrangement uses TRBV29-1 and TRBJ1-1, with D tentatively TRBD1 (5 bases). V shed 8 bases and J shed 1 base, with 8 bases lying between them. The CDR3 runs to 11 residues. Germline V gives CDR1 SQVTM, CDR2 ANQGSEA. The CDR3: CSCQGNTEAFF. The CDR3 DNA sequence: TGCAGCTGCCAGGGGAACACTGAAGCTTTCTTT.

The chain carries TRBV20-1 and TRBJ2-4; the D is unclear. The J call could be wrong; TRBJ2-7 is a better fit for the DNA end. This CDR3 region has 15 residues. CDR1 and CDR2 from the germline V gene are DFQATT and SNEGSKA (reference sequence). In DNA, the CDR3 is TGCAGTGCTAGAGCAATCCACCCCGGTGGCTACGAGCAGTACTTC. Protein product: CSARAIHPGGYEQYF.

This clonotype occurred a few times. The rearrangement joins TRBV9 to TRBJ2-7; a possible D gene is TRBD1 (5 bases). The CDR3 runs 15 residues. CDR1 and CDR2 (germline): SGDLS, YYNGEE. Trimming stripped 0 bases from V and 3 bases from J, with 13 bases between. The CDR3 DNA sequence: TGTGCCAGCAGCGTAGGGGGCTCGTTAAACTACGAGCAGTACTTC. Protein sequence: CASSVGGSLNYEQYF.

J is TRBJ2-3 and V is TRBV28; D is unclear. The germline V and J ends were trimmed by 6 bases and 6 bases, with 13 bases remaining between them. Germline V gives CDR1 MDHEN, CDR2 SYDVKM. This CDR3 has 13 amino acids. The DNA of the CDR3 is TGTGCCAGCAGCTCCCAAAACTCGGATACGCAGTATTTT. It codes for CASSSQNSDTQYF.

The chain couples TRBV2 to TRBJ1-1; 8 bases are a match to TRBD1. Germline V lookup: CDR1 SNHLY, CDR2 FYNNEI. Trimming cost V 10 bases and J 6 bases; bases outside gene matches: 10. The CDR3 covers 13 residues. The chain's CDR3 is CANRDRLLSEAFF. CDR3 DNA sequence: TGTGCCAACCGGGACAGGTTATTATCTGAAGCTTTCTTT.

The chain employs TRBV20-1 and TRBJ1-2; 8 positions match TRBD1. Germline V lookup: CDR1 DFQATT, CDR2 SNEGSKA (reference sequence). The CDR3 runs 12 residues. Trimming cost V 2 bases and J 8 bases; bases outside gene matches: 4. CDR3 nucleotides: TGCAGTGCTAGAAAGGGACAGGCCGGCTACACCTTC. It codes for CSARKGQAGYTF.

V usage is TRBV12-3 or TRBV12-4 and J usage is TRBJ1-2; TRBD1 matches 10 bases. V lost 6 bases and J lost 6; bases outside the gene matches: 7. The CDR3 is 14 amino acids. The CDR3 protein is CASSSAGTGDGYTF. The CDR3 DNA is TGTGCCAGCAGCAGCGCCGGGACAGGGGATGGCTACACCTTC.

The J gene is TRBJ2-7, the V gene TRBV11-3; D remains unclear. The DNA end lines up better with TRBJ2-5; the J call may be wrong. The length of the CDR3 is 13 residues. CDR1 is SGHNT, CDR2 YENEEA, per germline. CDR3 in amino acids: CASSFDSSWTQYF. The CDR3 DNA reads TGTGCCAGCAGCTTCGATTCGAGTTGGACCCAGTACTTC.

Notes on this clonotype: This may be a read error: a much more frequent sequence differs by one nucleotide. CDR3 coding DNA: TGCAGTGCTAGAATCTCTGGGGCCAACGTCCGGACTTTC. Protein product: CSARISGANVRTF. V is TRBV20-1 and J is TRBJ2-6, with a tentative D call TRBD1 (5 bases). Germline V lookup: CDR1 DFQATT, CDR2 SNEGSKA (reference sequence). The CDR3 length is 13 residues.

This clonotype has a handful of counts. The chain couples TRBV20-1 to TRBJ1-2, with 7 bases matching TRBD1. The CDR3 contains 13 residues. V was pared by 0 bases and J by 8 bases, with 6 bases of the junction left unmatched. The germline gives CDR1 DFQATT, CDR2 SNEGSKA (reference sequence). For the CDR3, the DNA is TGCAGTGCTAGAGAGGAGACAGGGAAGGGCTACACCTTC. It encodes CSAREETGKGYTF.

The sample holds one count of this clonotype. A clone one base away is much larger, so this may be a read error. The CDR3 DNA is TGTGCCAGCAGCCTAAGTACAGGGAGCTCGGGGAACATTCAGTACTTC. Translating it yields CASSLSTGSSGNIQYF. The chain recombines TRBV3-1 with TRBJ2-7; D may be TRBD1 (6 bases). The J call is uncertain, as TRBJ2-4 better fits the DNA end. Germline assignment: CDR1 LGHDT and CDR2 YNNKEL (reference sequence). This CDR3 has 16 residues.

The chain is built from TRBV15 and TRBJ1-2; D ambiguous. CDR3 size: 15 residues. Germline-derived CDR1 and CDR2 are LNHNV and YYDKDF (reference sequence). V was pared by 0 bases and J by 3 bases, with 11 bases between. CDR3 residues: CATSRETQFHYGYTF. The CDR3 coding sequence is TGTGCCACCAGCAGAGAGACCCAGTTCCACTATGGCTACACCTTC.